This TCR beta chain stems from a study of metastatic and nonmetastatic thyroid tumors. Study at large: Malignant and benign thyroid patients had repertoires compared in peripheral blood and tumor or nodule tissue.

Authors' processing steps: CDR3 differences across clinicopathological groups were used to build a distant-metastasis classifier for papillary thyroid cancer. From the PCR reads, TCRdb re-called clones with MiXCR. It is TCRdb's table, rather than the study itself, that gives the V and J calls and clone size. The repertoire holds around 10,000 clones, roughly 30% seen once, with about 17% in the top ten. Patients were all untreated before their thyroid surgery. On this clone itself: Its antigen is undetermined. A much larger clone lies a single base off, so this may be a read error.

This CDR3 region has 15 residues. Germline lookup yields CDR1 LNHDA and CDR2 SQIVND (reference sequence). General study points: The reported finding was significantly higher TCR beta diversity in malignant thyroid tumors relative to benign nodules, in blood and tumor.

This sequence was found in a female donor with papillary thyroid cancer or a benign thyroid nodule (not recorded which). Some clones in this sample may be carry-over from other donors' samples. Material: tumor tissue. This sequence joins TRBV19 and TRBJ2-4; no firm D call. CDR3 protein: CASSPGPGIKSIQYF. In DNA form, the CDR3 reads TGTGCCAGTAGTCCCGGACCTGGAATTAAAAGCATTCAGTACTTC.